The sequence of this T cell receptor beta chain was determined in a study of blood T cell repertoires in COVID-19. Turning to the study itself: Samples taken during acute and convalescent COVID-19 were collected in the United States, Italy and Spain. T cells, B-cell-depleted T cells, or PBMCs supplied cDNA or gDNA.

As originally analysed: The assay estimated nucleated cells by amplifying reference gene primers. Only in-frame clones appear in the TCRdb table, and some are missing; sequencing was by immunoSEQ multiplex PCR. V and J calls plus clone size are reproduced from that table; the DNA served to infer D and trimming. The table shows about 66,000 clones, with 82% occurring only once. V shed 3 bases, J shed 9 bases, and the junction held 13 bases outside the gene matches. This CDR3 spans 16 amino acids. The germline V gene has CDR1 LGHDT and CDR2 YNNKEL (reference sequence). This clonotype was sampled from a man aged 55 to 69 with acute or convalescent COVID-19. Sequencing input: peripheral blood. This rearrangement joins TRBV3-1 (or the pseudogene TRBV3-2) to TRBJ1-5; 8 nucleotides agree with TRBD1. The CDR3 nucleotides are TGTGCCAGCAGCCATTCCACAGGGGGGAGGTTTAGGCCCCAGCATTTT. It yields the protein CASSHSTGGRFRPQHF.